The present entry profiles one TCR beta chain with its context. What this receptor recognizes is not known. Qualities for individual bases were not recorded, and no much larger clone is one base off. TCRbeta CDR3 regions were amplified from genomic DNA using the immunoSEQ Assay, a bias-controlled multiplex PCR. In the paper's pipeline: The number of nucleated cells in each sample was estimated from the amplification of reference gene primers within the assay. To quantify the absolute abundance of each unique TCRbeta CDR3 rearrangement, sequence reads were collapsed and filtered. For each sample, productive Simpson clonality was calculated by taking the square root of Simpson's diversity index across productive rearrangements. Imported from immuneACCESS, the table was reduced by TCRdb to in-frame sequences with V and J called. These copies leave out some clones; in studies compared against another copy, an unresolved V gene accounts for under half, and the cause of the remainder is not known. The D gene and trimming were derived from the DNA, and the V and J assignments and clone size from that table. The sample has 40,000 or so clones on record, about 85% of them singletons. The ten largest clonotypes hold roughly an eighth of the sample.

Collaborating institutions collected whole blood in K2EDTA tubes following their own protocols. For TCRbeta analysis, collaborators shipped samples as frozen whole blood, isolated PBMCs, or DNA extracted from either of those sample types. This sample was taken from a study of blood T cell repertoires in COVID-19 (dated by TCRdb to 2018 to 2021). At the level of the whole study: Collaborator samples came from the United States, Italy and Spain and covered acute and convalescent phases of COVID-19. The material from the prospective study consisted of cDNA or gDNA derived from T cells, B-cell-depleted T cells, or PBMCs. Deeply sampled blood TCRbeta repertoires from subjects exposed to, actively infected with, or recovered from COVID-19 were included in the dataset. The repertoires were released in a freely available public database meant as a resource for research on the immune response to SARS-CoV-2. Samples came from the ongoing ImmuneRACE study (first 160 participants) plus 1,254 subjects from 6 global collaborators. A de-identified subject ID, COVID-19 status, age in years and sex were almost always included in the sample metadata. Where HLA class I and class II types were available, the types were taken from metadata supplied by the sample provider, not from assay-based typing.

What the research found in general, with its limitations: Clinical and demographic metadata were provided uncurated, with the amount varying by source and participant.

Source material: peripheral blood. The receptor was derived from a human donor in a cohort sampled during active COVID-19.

The CDR3 amino acid sequence is: CASGLVQDRRGGEQYF. The DNA sequence is TGTGCTAGTGGTTTGGTACAGGATCGACGGGGGGGAGAGCAGTACTTC. The chain was built from TRBV12-5 and TRBJ2-7; a stretch of 8 junction bases matches TRBD2. V is pruned by 0 bases and J by 7 bases, leaving 11 bases of the junction without a gene match. Reading from cysteine to phenylalanine, the CDR3 counts 16 amino acids. The CDR3 DNA has 48 bases and is translated from base 1. According to the germline V gene, CDR1 reads LGHNT and CDR2 reads FRNRAP.